Below, 30 T cell receptor beta chains from the same sample are listed, as sequenced in a study of blood T cell repertoires in COVID-19. TCRdb's copy holds only in-frame clones and misses some; the assay was immunoSEQ multiplex PCR. The data contain some 390,000 clones, 80% to 90% of them singletons. The sequenced sample was PBMCs or T cells enriched from blood (not recorded which). The receptors were sampled from a man aged 25-45 years who had recovered from COVID-19.

The chain joins TRBV20-1 to TRBJ2-1; D call uncertain. This CDR3 is 14 amino acids long. Germline V lookup: CDR1 DFQATT, CDR2 SNEGSKA (reference sequence). Trimming shortened V by 3 bases and J by 0 bases, and 9 bases separated the two germline ends. The DNA of the CDR3 is TGCAGTGCTAGTCCGGAGTTCTCCTACAATGAGCAGTTCTTC. This codes for CSASPEFSYNEQFF.

This clone is a singleton in its sample. Other DNA variants within this sample encode the same CDR3. The chain uses TRBV10-3 and TRBJ1-1; D is ambiguous. The CDR3 is made up of 12 amino acids. Trimming took 5 bases from V and 1 from J, leaving 5 bases between them. Germline CDR1 ENHRY, CDR2 SYGVKD. The CDR3 region is CAISPGNTEAFF. In DNA form, the CDR3 reads TGTGCCATCAGTCCGGGGAACACTGAAGCTTTCTTT.

This sequence joins TRBV29-1 and TRBJ1-6; TRBD1 might be the D (6 bases). The germline V gene encodes CDR1 SQVTM and CDR2 ANQGSEA. The CDR3 extends over 13 amino acids. V dropped 4 bases and J dropped 10 bases, with 14 bases sitting between them. The CDR3 sequence: CSVGQARGSPLHF. The CDR3 DNA reads TGCAGCGTTGGACAGGCCCGAGGGTCACCCCTCCACTTT.

This chain joins TRBV27 and TRBJ2-6, with 8 bases fitting TRBD1. The CDR3 totals 19 residues. In germline, CDR1 is MNHEY, CDR2 SMNVEV (reference sequence). J was trimmed by 2 bases and V by 9 bases; bases with no gene match: 18. The CDR3 reads CASQKHFSGGNTGANVLTF. The CDR3 bases are TGTGCCAGTCAGAAGCACTTCTCAGGGGGCAACACTGGGGCCAACGTCCTGACTTTC.

The V call is TRBV18, the J call TRBJ2-5; TRBD2 might be the D (5 bases). The V end lost 0 bases, the J end lost 9 bases, and 20 bases lay between the germline ends. The CDR3 covers 16 residues. Germline V CDR1 and CDR2: KGHSH, LQKENI. The CDR3 DNA sequence: TGTGCCAGCTCACCACCGTCGGACTCCCAAGCGGTCCCCCAGTACTTC. It is translated as CASSPPSDSQAVPQYF.

This clone appeared a single time. A much larger clone differs from this one at a single base, so this may be a read error. This rearrangement joins TRBV7-6 to TRBJ2-1; 11 bases are a match to TRBD2. Trimming at V came to 5 bases and at J to 2 bases, leaving 2 bases not matched to a gene. This CDR3 has 15 residues. Germline CDR1 and CDR2: SGHVS and FNYEAQ. The CDR3 here is CASSQLAGAYNEQFF. In DNA, the CDR3 is TGTGCCAGCAGCCAACTAGCGGGAGCCTACAATGAGCAGTTCTTC. The full variable domain, with the rest looked up from reference TRBV7-6 and TRBJ2-1, is GAGVSQSPRYKVTKRGQDVALRCDPISGHVSLYWYRQALGQGPEFLTYFNYEAQQDKSGLPNDRFSAERPEGSISTLTIQRTEQRDSAMYRCASSQLAGAYNEQFFGPGTRLTVL.

This clone was detected once. The sample holds other DNA sequences that translate to the same CDR3. The chain combines TRBV18 with TRBJ1-3; 7 nucleotides align to TRBD1. The germline CDR1 and CDR2 sequences are KGHSH and LQKENI. The CDR3 sequence is 15 residues long. After removal of 3 bases from V and 2 bases from J, the junction contained 4 bases not matched to a gene. The CDR3 bases are TGTGCCAGCTCACCCGACAGGGTTGCTGGAAACACCATATATTTT. It codes for CASSPDRVAGNTIYF.

This chain joins TRBV19 and TRBJ2-1, with 11 nucleotides matching TRBD1. This CDR3 is built from 16 residues. Germline V gives CDR1 LNHDA, CDR2 SQIVND (reference sequence). The ends lost 6 bases at V and 7 bases at J; junction bases unmatched: 11. In nucleotides, the CDR3 is TGTGCCAGTAGGCCCTCGGGACAGGGGGGCCCTAATGAGCAGTTCTTC. Its translation: CASRPSGQGGPNEQFF. Full variable domain (remainder filled in from reference TRBV19 and TRBJ2-1): DGGITQSPKYLFRKEGQNVTLSCEQNLNHDAMYWYRQDPGQGLRLIYYSQIVNDFQKGDIAEGYSVSREKKESFPLTVTSAQKNPTAFYLCASRPSGQGGPNEQFFGPGTRLTVL.

The chain recombines TRBV12-5 with TRBJ1-5; TRBD1 might be the D (5 bases). The CDR3 has 16 residues. Looked up from germline, CDR1 is LGHNT and CDR2 is FRNRAP. V was shortened by 6 bases and J by 2 bases, with 17 bases between the two germline ends. The CDR3 region is CASGQPDSLGNQPQHF. The CDR3 nucleotides read TGTGCTAGTGGCCAGCCTGACAGTCTTGGCAATCAGCCCCAGCATTTT. Looking up the rest from reference TRBV12-5 and TRBJ1-5 gives the full variable domain: DARVTQTPRHKVTEMGQEVTMRCQPILGHNTVFWYRQTMMQGLELLAYFRNRAPLDDSGMPKDRFSAEMPDATLATLKIQPSEPRDSAVYFCASGQPDSLGNQPQHFGDGTRLSIL.

CDR3 protein: CASSLLGPLQNTEAFF. CDR3 in DNA: TGCGCCAGCAGCTTGTTGGGCCCTCTTCAGAACACTGAAGCTTTCTTT. The chain links TRBV5-1 to TRBJ1-1; D gene unclear. Germline values: CDR1 SGHRS, CDR2 YFSETQ. This CDR3 region has 16 residues. V lost 1 base to trimming and J lost 1 base, with 14 bases between them.

The V gene is TRBV10-3, the J gene TRBJ1-1; TRBD1 agrees at 7 bases. Germline loops: CDR1 ENHRY, CDR2 SYGVKD. The CDR3 has 12 amino acids. Trimming took 6 bases from V and 9 from J; bases not matched to a gene: 7. The CDR3 sequence: CAIRGGQGQAFF. Here the CDR3 DNA reads TGTGCCATCAGAGGGGGCCAGGGCCAAGCTTTCTTT.

The chain has TRBV5-8 and TRBJ1-1; the D gene is possibly TRBD1 (5 bases). The germline CDR1 and CDR2 sequences are SGHTS and YDEGEE. This CDR3 comprises 17 residues. V was shortened by 0 bases and J by 2 bases, with 17 bases between the two germline ends. The CDR3 is CASSLVWTPLTNTEAFF. The CDR3 DNA reads TGTGCCAGCAGCTTGGTCTGGACACCTCTCACTAACACTGAAGCTTTCTTT.

This clone appeared a single time. The CDR3 DNA sequence: TGTGCCAGCAGCCAAGTCGGGGGGAACCAAGAGACCCAGTACTTC. This sequence encodes CASSQVGGNQETQYF. The chain combines TRBV3-1 (or the pseudogene TRBV3-2) with TRBJ2-5, with 7 positions matching TRBD2. V lost 1 base to trimming and J lost 0 bases; unmatched junction nucleotides: 2. There are 15 residues in the CDR3. CDR1 and CDR2 (germline): LGHDT, YNNKEL (reference sequence).

V usage is TRBV18 and J usage is TRBJ2-7, with 8 bases that match TRBD1. The germline V gene encodes CDR1 KGHSH and CDR2 LQKENI. The CDR3 is 14 residues long. V shed 3 bases and J 7 bases; nucleotides not matched to a gene: 8. CDR3 loop: CASSPGQGNVEQYF. In DNA, the CDR3 is TGTGCCAGCTCACCCGGACAGGGCAACGTAGAGCAGTACTTC.

The rearrangement joins TRBV25-1 to TRBJ2-1, with 11 bases lining up with TRBD1. The CDR3 loop spans 16 amino acids. Germline V CDR1 and CDR2: MGHDK, SYGVNS. Trimming removed 5 bases from V and 7 bases from J; junction bases left unmatched: 10. The CDR3 spells CASSPRWDRGANEQFF. The DNA of the CDR3 is TGTGCCAGCAGTCCCCGGTGGGACAGGGGGGCGAATGAGCAGTTCTTC. Supplemented by reference TRBV25-1 and TRBJ2-1, the full variable domain reads EADIYQTPRYLVIGTGKKITLECSQTMGHDKMYWYQQDPGMELHLIHYSYGVNSTEKGDLSSESTVSRIRTEHFPLTLESARPSHTSQYLCASSPRWDRGANEQFFGPGTRLTVL.

The chain is built from TRBV10-3 and TRBJ1-6, with D uncertain. Germline V gene lookup returns CDR1 ENHRY and CDR2 SYGVKD. The CDR3 covers 12 residues. Trimming stripped 8 bases from V and 10 bases from J, with 12 bases between. CDR3 residues: CAIRHRGSPLHF. The CDR3 DNA reads as TGTGCCATCCGCCATCGGGGATCACCCCTCCACTTT.

The chain links TRBV4-1 to TRBJ1-2; 8 bases match TRBD1. The germline gives CDR1 MGHRA, CDR2 YSYEKL. V gave up 1 base and J gave up 4 bases; unmatched junction bases: 11. The CDR3 loop spans 17 amino acids. CDR3 region: CASSQASTGTGIYGYTF. The CDR3 DNA is TGCGCCAGCAGCCAAGCGTCGACCGGGACAGGTATCTATGGCTACACCTTC.

The genes are TRBV11-2 and TRBJ2-1, with 10 positions matching TRBD2. Germline V gene data show CDR1 as SGHAT and CDR2 as FQNNGV. Trimming at V came to 5 bases and at J to 3 bases, leaving 10 bases not matched to a gene. The CDR3 covers 17 residues. CDR3 DNA sequence: TGTGCCAGCAGCCCCTCCCGGAGGACTAGCGGCTACAATGAGCAGTTCTTC. Translating it yields CASSPSRRTSGYNEQFF.

This clone was seen once. The chain joins TRBV6-5 to TRBJ1-5; D is undetermined. CDR3 length equals 15 residues. Germline V lookup: CDR1 MNHEY, CDR2 SVGAGI. Deletions cut 6 bases from V and 0 bases from J, with 12 bases between. CDR3: CASSPYTNSNQPQHF. For the CDR3, the DNA is TGTGCCAGCAGCCCATACACAAATAGCAATCAGCCCCAGCATTTT.

The J gene is TRBJ2-1, the V gene TRBV7-2; the D gene is possibly TRBD1 (6 bases). CDR3 length equals 14 residues. Germline V gene data show CDR1 as SGHTA and CDR2 as FQGNSA. Trimming left V 5 bases short and J 9 bases short, with 17 bases between. The CDR3 coding sequence is TGTGCCAGCAGCCCCACAGGGCAGTGGGGTGAGCAGTTCTTC. It specifies CASSPTGQWGEQFF.

This clone showed up just once. This chain links TRBV6-5 with TRBJ2-7, with 8 bases lining up with TRBD2. CDR3 size: 13 residues. Germline CDR1 reads MNHEY; CDR2 reads SVGAGI. After removal of 6 bases from V and 3 bases from J, the junction contained 4 bases not matched to a gene. The CDR3 region has the DNA TGTGCCAGCAGGGCTAGCGGGTTCTACGAGCAGTACTTC. Translation: CASRASGFYEQYF.

The genes are TRBV4-1 and TRBJ2-7, with 14 bases matching TRBD2. This CDR3 comprises 18 residues. In germline, CDR1 is MGHRA, CDR2 YSYEKL. After removal of 0 bases from V and 7 bases from J, the junction contained 11 bases not matched to a gene. CDR3 coding DNA: TGCGCCAGCAGCCAAGATCAGGCGGGACTAGCGGGAGCCGGTGAGCAGTACTTC. Protein: CASSQDQAGLAGAGEQYF.

This chain uses TRBV5-1 with TRBJ2-7; TRBD2 matches 8 bases. Germline V lookup: CDR1 SGHRS, CDR2 YFSETQ. Trimming took 5 bases from V and 0 from J; bases not matched to a gene: 10. This CDR3 comprises 16 residues. CDR3 DNA: TGCGCCAGCAGACAACTAACTAGCGGCTACTCCTACGAGCAGTACTTC. Protein: CASRQLTSGYSYEQYF.

J is TRBJ1-1 and V is TRBV9; D ambiguous. The CDR3 sequence is 13 residues long. V was shortened by 0 bases and J by 1 base, with 4 bases between the two germline ends. The germline CDR1 and CDR2 sequences are SGDLS and YYNGEE. The CDR3 sequence: CASSVVWNTEAFF. CDR3 nucleotide sequence: TGTGCCAGCAGCGTAGTATGGAACACTGAAGCTTTCTTT. The complete variable domain, with remaining parts taken from reference TRBV9 and TRBJ1-1, reads DSGVTQTPKHLITATGQRVTLRCSPRSGDLSVYWYQQSLDQGLQFLIQYYNGEERAKGNILERFSAQQFPDLHSELNLSSLELGDSALYFCASSVVWNTEAFFGQGTRLTVV.

This clone turned up a few times. This chain uses TRBV27 with TRBJ2-7, with 10 bases identical to TRBD2. V was pared by 8 bases and J by 4 bases, with 5 bases of the junction left unmatched. CDR1 is MNHEY, CDR2 SMNVEV, per germline (reference sequence). The CDR3 is 13 amino acids. For the CDR3, the DNA is TGTGCCAGCCGAGCGGGAGGGTATTACGAGCAGTACTTC. It encodes CASRAGGYYEQYF.

The V call is TRBV18, the J call TRBJ1-6, with TRBD1 matching over 7 bases. Unmatched junction bases numbered 2, after V lost 6 bases and J lost 0 bases. The germline V gene has CDR1 KGHSH and CDR2 LQKENI. CDR3 length: 15 amino acids. CDR3: CASSSGGSYNSPLHF. In DNA, the CDR3 is TGTGCCAGCTCGTCAGGGGGCTCCTATAATTCACCCCTCCACTTT. Using reference TRBV18 and TRBJ1-6 for the parts outside the CDR3, the full variable domain is NAGVMQNPRHLVRRRGQEARLRCSPMKGHSHVYWYRQLPEEGLKFMVYLQKENIIDESGMPKERFSAEFPKEGPSILRIQQVVRGDSAAYFCASSSGGSYNSPLHFGNGTRLTVT.

CDR3 DNA: TGTGCCAGCAGGACTAGCGGGTACGAATCAGATACGCAGTATTTT. It is translated as CASRTSGYESDTQYF. The J gene is TRBJ2-3, the V gene TRBV28, with TRBD2 matching over 10 bases. Germline V lookup: CDR1 MDHEN, CDR2 SYDVKM. Trimming cost V 6 bases and J 4 bases; bases outside gene matches: 7. The CDR3 sequence is 15 residues long.

CDR3 DNA sequence: TGTGCCAGCAGTCCCGGCCGGGCACCCCTCCACTTT. Translation gives CASSPGRAPLHF. The gene calls are TRBV12-3 or TRBV12-4 and TRBJ1-6; D is ambiguous. This CDR3 is 12 amino acids long. Trimming removed 5 bases from V and 11 bases from J, with 10 bases in between.

The genes are TRBV13 and TRBJ2-1, with 7 bases aligning to TRBD1. V lost 0 bases to trimming and J lost 4 bases; unmatched junction nucleotides: 3. The length of the CDR3 is 15 residues. Germline CDR1 is PRHDT and CDR2 is FYEKMQ (reference sequence). CDR3 residues: CASSLGGGSYNEQFF. CDR3 in DNA: TGTGCCAGCAGCTTAGGAGGGGGCAGTTACAATGAGCAGTTCTTC.

The J gene is TRBJ2-5, the V gene TRBV28; D is possibly TRBD2 (5 bases). The CDR3 sequence is 14 residues long. Germline lookup yields CDR1 MDHEN and CDR2 SYDVKM. V was clipped by 7 bases and J by 5 bases, with 17 bases between them. The CDR3 loop reads CASMSPAESETQYF. The CDR3 DNA sequence: TGTGCCAGCATGTCCCCAGCGGAGAGTGAGACCCAGTACTTC.